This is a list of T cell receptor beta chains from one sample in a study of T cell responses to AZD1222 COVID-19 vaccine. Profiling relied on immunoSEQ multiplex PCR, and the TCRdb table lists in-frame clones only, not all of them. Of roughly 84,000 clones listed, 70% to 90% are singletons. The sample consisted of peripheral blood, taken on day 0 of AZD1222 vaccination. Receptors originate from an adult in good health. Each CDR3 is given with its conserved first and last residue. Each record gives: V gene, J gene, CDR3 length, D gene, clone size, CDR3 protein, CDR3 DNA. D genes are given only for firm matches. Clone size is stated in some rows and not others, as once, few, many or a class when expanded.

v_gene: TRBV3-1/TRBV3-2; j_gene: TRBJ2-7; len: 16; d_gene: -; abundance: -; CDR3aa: CASSQVWGPPFYEQYF; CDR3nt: TGTGCCAGCAGCCAAGTCTGGGGACCTCCTTTTTACGAGCAGTACTTC
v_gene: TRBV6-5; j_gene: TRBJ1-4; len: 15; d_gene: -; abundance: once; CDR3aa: CASSYSRPLNEKLFF; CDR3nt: TGTGCCAGCAGTTACTCTAGGCCCCTGAATGAAAAACTGTTTTTT
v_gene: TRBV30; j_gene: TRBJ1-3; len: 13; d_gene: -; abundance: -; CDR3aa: CAWAAGVGNTIYF; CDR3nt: TGTGCCTGGGCCGCGGGGGTTGGAAACACCATATATTTT
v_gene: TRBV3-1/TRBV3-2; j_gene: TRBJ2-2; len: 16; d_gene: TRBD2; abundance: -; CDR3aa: CASSPSGRSNTGELFF; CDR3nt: TGTGCCAGCAGCCCTAGCGGGAGGTCTAACACCGGGGAGCTGTTTTTT
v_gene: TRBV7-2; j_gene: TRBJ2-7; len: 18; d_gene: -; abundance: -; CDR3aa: CASSSLFLPVASSYEQYF; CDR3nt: TGTGCCAGCAGCTCCCTCTTCCTCCCGGTCGCGAGCTCCTACGAGCAGTACTTC
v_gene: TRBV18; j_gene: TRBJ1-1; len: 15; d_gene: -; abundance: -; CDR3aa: CASSPPISWNTEAFF; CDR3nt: TGTGCCAGCTCACCACCGATATCCTGGAACACTGAAGCTTTCTTT
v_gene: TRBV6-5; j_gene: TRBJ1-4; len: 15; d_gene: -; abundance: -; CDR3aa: CASSYSQGFSEKLFF; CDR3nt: TGTGCCAGCAGTTACTCCCAGGGATTTAGTGAAAAACTGTTTTTT
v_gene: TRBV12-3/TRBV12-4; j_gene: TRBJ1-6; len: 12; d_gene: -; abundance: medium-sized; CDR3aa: CASSSGYSPLHF; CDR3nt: TGTGCCAGCAGCTCCGGGTATTCACCCCTCCACTTT
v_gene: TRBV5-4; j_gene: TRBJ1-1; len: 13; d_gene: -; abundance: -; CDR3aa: CASSLQGSAEAFF; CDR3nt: TGTGCCAGCAGCTTGCAGGGTTCGGCTGAAGCTTTCTTT
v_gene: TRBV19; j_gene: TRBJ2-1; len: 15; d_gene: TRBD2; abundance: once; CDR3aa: CASSIQAGGRYEQFF; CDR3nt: TGTGCCAGTAGTATCCAAGCGGGAGGGCGGTATGAGCAGTTCTTC
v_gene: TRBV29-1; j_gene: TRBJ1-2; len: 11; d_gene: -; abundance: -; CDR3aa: CSANRVGGYTF; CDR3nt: TGCAGCGCAAACAGGGTTGGAGGCTACACCTTC